Only a few counts were recorded for the clone carrying this T cell receptor (beta chain). Its antigen is unknown. Patients with ophthalmopathy all had a Clinical Activity Score of at least 3, a NOSPECS grade of at least 4 and duration under 3 months. Germline V gene data show CDR1 as MGHRA and CDR2 as YSYEKL. Trimming left V 6 bases short and J 6 bases short, with 18 bases between. CDR3 length equals 15 residues. Amplified regions were TCR beta CDR3 sequences from RNA transcripts. HTBI primers were employed in a first-round RT-PCR of the TCR CDR3. TCRdb analysed the multiplex PCR reads with MiXCR anew, one entry per CDR3 protein. This sample has a few hundred thousand distinct CDR3 sequences, with about 16% found just once. This entry comes from a study of T cells in Graves' hyperthyroidism and ophthalmopathy. Study-level information: Any treatment followed the collection of peripheral blood at initial diagnosis. Study results and limitations: Ophthalmopathy could be told apart from stable hyperthyroidism with a 13 V-J model. Median prediction lead before ophthalmopathy onset was about 6.3 months with the model.

This sequence was found in a woman between 25 and 40 years old with Graves' ophthalmopathy. The sequenced sample consisted of blood. V gene TRBV4-1 combines with J gene TRBJ2-1; no definite D call. CDR3 DNA sequence: TGCGCCAGCAGGGGCGTCTCGGGTACCCTCAATGAGCAGTTCTTC. As protein: CASRGVSGTLNEQFF.